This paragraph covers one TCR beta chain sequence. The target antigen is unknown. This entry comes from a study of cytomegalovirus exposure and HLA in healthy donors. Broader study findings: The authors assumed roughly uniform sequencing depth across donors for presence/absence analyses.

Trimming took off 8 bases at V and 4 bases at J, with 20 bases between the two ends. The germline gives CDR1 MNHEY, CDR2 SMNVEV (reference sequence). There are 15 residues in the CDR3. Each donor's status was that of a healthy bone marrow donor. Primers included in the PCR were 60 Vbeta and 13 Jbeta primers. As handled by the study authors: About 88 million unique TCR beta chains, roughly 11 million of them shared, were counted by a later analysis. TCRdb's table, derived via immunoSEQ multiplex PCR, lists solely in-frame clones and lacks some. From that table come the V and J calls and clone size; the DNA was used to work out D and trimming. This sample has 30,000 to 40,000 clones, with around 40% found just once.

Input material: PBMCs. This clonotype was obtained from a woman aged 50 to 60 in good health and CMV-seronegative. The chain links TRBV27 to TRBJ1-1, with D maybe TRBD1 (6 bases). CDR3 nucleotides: TGTGCCAGCTCACCCTCGGGGGGCTCGGGCACTGAAGCTTTCTTT. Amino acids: CASSPSGGSGTEAFF.